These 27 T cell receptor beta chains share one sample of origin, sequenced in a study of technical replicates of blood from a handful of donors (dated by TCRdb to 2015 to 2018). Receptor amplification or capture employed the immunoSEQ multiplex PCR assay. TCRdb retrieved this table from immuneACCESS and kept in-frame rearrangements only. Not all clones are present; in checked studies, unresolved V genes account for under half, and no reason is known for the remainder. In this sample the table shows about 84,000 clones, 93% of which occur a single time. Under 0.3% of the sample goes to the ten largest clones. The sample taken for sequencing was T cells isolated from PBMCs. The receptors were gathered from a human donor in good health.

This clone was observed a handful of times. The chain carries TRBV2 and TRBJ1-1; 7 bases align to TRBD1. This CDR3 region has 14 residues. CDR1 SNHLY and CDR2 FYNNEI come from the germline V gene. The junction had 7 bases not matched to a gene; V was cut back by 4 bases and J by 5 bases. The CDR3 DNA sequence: TGTGCCAGCAGTGGTGGGGCCAGGGGGACTGAAGCTTTCTTT. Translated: CASSGGARGTEAFF.

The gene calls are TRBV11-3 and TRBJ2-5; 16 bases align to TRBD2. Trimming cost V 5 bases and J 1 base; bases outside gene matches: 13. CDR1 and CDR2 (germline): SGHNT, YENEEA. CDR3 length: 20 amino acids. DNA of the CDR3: TGTGCCAGCAGCCCGGGACTAGCGGGGGGGCCTTTCGTGGTCCAAGAGACCCAGTACTTC. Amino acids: CASSPGLAGGPFVVQETQYF.

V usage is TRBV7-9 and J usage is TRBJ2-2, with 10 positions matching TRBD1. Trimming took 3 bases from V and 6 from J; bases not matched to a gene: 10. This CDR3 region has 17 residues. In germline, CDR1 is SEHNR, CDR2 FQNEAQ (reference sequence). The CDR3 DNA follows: TGTGCCAGCAGCTTCGGGACAGGGGATTATTTGCCCGGGGAGCTGTTTTTT. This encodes CASSFGTGDYLPGELFF.

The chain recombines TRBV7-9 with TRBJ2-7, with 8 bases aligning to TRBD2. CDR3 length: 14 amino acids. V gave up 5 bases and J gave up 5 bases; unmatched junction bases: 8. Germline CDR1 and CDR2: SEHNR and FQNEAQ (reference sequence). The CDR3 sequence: CASSPGTSLNEQYF. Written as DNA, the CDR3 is TGTGCCAGCAGCCCCGGGACTAGTCTCAACGAGCAGTACTTC.

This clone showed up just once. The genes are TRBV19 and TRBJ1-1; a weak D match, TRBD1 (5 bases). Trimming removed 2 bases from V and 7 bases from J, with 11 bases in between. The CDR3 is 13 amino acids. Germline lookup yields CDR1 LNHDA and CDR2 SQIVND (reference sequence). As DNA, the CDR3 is TGTGCCAGTAGTATAATGACAGATCGTGAAGCTTTCTTT. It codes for CASSIMTDREAFF.

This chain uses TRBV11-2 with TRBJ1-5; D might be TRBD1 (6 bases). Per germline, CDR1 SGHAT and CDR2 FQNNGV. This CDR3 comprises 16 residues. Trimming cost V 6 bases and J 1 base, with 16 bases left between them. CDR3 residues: CASRYTRGTSNQPQHF. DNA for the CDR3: TGTGCCAGCAGATATACCAGGGGAACGAGCAATCAGCCCCAGCATTTT. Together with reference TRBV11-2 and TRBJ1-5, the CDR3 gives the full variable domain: EAGVAQSPRYKIIEKRQSVAFWCNPISGHATLYWYQQILGQGPKLLIQFQNNGVVDDSQLPKDRFSAERLKGVDSTLKIQPAKLEDSAVYLCASRYTRGTSNQPQHFGDGTRLSIL.

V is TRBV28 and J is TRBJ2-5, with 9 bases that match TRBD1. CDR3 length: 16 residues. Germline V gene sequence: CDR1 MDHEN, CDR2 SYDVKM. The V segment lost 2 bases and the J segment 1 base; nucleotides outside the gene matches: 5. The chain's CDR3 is CASSLRDRAPQETQYF. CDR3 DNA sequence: TGTGCCAGCAGTTTAAGGGACAGGGCCCCCCAAGAGACCCAGTACTTC.

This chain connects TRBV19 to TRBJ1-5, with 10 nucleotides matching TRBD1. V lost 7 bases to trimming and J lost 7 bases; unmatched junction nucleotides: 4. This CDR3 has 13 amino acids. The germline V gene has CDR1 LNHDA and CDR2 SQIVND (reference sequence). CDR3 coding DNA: TGTGCCAGTACCTCGACAGGGGGCCAGCCCCAGCATTTT. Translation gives CASTSTGGQPQHF.

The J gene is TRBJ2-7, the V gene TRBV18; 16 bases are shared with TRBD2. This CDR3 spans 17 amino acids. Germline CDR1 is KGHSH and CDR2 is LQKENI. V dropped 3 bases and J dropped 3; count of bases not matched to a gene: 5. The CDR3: CASSPPGLAGGRYEQYF. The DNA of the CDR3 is TGTGCCAGCTCACCCCCGGGACTAGCGGGAGGGCGCTACGAGCAGTACTTC.

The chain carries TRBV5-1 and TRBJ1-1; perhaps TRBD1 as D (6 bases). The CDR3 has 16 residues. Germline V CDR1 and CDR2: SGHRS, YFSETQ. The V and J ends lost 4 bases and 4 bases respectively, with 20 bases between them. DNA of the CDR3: TGCGCCAGCAGCGCGGAAGTCACAGGGAAGGGCACTGAAGCTTTCTTT. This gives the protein CASSAEVTGKGTEAFF.

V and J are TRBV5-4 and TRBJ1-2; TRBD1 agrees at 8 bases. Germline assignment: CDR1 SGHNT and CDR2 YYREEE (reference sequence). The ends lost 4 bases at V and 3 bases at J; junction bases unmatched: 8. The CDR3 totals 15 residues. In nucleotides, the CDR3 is TGTGCCAGCAGCCAGGCCAGGGGGCTTTACTATGGCTACACCTTC. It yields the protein CASSQARGLYYGYTF. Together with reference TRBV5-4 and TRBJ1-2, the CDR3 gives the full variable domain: ETGVTQSPTHLIKTRGQQVTLRCSSQSGHNTVSWYQQALGQGPQFIFQYYREEENGRGNFPPRFSGLQFPNYSSELNVNALELDDSALYLCASSQARGLYYGYTFGSGTRLTVV.

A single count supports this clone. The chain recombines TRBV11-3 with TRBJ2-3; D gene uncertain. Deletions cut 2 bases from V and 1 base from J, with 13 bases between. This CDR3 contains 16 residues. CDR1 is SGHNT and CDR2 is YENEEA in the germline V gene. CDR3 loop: CASSLRSARGTDTQYF. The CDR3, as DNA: TGTGCCAGCAGCTTACGTAGTGCTCGGGGCACAGATACGCAGTATTTT.

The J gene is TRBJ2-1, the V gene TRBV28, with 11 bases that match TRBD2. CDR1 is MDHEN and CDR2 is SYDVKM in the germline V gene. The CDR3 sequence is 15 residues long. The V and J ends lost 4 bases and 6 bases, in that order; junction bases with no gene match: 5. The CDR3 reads CASSYLAGGINEQFF. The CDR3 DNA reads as TGTGCCAGCAGTTACTTAGCGGGAGGGATCAATGAGCAGTTCTTC.

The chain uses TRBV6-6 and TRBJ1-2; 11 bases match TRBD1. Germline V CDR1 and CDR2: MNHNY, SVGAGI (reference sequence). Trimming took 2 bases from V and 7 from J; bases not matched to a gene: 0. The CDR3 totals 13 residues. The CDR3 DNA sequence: TGTGCCAGCAGTTACGGGACAGGGGGTGGCTACACCTTC. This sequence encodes CASSYGTGGGYTF.

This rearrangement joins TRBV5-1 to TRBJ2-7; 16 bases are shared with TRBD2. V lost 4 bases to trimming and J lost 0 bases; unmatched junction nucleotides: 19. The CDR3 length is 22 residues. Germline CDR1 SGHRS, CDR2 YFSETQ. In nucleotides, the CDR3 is TGCGCCAGCAGCCCCGGACCGGGACTAGCGGGAGGGCTAAATCGAAGCTCCTACGAGCAGTACTTC. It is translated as CASSPGPGLAGGLNRSSYEQYF.

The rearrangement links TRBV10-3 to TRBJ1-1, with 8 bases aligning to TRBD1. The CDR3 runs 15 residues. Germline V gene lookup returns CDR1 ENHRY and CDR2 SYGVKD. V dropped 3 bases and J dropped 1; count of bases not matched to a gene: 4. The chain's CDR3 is CAISDPGTGNTEAFF. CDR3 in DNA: TGTGCCATCAGTGACCCTGGGACAGGGAACACTGAAGCTTTCTTT.

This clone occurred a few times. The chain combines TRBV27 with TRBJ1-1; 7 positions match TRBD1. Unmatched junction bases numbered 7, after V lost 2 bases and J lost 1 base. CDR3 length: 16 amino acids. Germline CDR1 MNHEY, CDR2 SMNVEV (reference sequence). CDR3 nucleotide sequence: TGTGCCAGCAGTTTAGTTTATAGGGGGCAGAACACTGAAGCTTTCTTT. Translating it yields CASSLVYRGQNTEAFF.

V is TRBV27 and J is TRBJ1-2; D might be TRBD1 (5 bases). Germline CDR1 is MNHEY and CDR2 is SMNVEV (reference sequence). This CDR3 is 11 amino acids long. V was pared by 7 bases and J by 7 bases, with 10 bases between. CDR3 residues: CASKGKGGYTF. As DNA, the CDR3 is TGTGCCAGCAAGGGGAAGGGTGGCTACACCTTC.

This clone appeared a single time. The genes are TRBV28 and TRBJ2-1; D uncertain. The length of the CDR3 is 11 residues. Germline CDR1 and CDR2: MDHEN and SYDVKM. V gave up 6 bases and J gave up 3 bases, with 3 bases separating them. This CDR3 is CASSVYNEQFF. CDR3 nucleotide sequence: TGTGCCAGCAGCGTCTACAATGAGCAGTTCTTC.

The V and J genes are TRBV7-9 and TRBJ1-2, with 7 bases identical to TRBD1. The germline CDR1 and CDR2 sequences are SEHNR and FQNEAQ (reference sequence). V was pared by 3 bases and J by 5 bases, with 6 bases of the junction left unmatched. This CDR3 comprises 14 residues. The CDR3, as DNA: TGTGCCAGCAGCTTTATGGGGACAGATTATGGCTACACCTTC. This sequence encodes CASSFMGTDYGYTF.

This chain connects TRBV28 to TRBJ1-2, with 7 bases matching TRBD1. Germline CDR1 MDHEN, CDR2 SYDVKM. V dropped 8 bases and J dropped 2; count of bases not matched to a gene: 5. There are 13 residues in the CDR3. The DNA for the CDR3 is TGTGCCAGCGCAAAGGGGGCCAACTATGGCTACACCTTC. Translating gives CASAKGANYGYTF.

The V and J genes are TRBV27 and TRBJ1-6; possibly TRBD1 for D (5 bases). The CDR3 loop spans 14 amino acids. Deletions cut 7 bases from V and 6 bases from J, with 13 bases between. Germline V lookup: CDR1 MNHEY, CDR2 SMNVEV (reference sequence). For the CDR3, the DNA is TGTGCCAGCACCCTCGGGGGGTTTAATTCACCCCTCCACTTT. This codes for CASTLGGFNSPLHF.

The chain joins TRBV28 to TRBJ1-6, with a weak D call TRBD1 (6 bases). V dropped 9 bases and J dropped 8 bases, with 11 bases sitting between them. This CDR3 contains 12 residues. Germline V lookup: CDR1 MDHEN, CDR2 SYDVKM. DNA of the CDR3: TGTGCCAGTGACTACAGGGATTCACCCCTCCACTTT. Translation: CASDYRDSPLHF.

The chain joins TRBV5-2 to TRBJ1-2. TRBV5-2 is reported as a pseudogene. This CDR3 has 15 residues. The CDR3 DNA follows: TGTGCCAGCAATTTAGGAGTACGAAAGACCTATGGCTACACCTTC. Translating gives CASNLGVRKTYGYTF.

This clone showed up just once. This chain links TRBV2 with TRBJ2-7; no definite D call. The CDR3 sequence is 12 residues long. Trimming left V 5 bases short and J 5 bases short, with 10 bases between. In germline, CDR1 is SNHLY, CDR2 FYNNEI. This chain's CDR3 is CASSKMFNEQYF. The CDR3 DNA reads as TGTGCCAGCAGTAAAATGTTCAACGAGCAGTACTTC.

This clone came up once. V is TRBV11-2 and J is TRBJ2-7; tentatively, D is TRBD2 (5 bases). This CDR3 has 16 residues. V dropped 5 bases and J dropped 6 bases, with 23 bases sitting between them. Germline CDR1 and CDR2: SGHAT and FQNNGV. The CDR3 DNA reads TGTGCCAGCAGCCCAGCGGTCGCGGCCTATCGGCTCGAGCAGTACTTC. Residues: CASSPAVAAYRLEQYF.

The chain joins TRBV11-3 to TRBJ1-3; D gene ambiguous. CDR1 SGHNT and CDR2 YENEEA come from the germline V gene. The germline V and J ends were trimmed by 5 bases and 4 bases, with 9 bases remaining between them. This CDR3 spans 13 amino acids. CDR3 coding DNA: TGTGCCAGCAGCCTCCGGTCGGGAAACACCATATATTTT. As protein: CASSLRSGNTIYF.